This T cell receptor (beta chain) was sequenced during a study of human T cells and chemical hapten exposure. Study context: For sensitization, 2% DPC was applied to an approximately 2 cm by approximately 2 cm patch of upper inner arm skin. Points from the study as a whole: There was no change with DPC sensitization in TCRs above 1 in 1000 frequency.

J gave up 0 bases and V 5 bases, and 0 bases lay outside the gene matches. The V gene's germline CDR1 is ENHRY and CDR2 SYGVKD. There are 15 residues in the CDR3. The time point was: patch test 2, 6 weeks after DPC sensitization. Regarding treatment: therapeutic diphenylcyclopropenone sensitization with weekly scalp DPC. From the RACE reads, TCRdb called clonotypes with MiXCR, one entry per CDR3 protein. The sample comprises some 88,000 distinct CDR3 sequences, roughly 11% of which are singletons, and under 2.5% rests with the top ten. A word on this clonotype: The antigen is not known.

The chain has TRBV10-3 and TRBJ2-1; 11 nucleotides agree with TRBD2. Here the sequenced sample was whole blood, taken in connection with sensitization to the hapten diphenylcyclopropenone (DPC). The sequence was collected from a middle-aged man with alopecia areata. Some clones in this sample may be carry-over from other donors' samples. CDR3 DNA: TGTGCCATCAGTACTAGCGGGAGCTCCTACAATGAGCAGTTCTTC. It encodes CAISTSGSSYNEQFF.